Below, one T cell receptor beta chain is given with its context. The antigen is unknown. The data originate from a study of CD8+ T cells in alopecia areata. Across the whole study: Each day, treated patients took oral tofacitinib twice, at 5 to 10 mg per dose.

Trimming shortened V by 7 bases and J by 2 bases, and 14 bases separated the two germline ends. Germline V gene lookup returns CDR1 MNHEY and CDR2 SMNVEV (reference sequence). CDR3 length equals 14 residues. Treatment indicated: oral pan-JAK inhibitor, 5-10 mg twice daily. Specimens obtained from alopecia areata patients comprised lesional scalp punch biopsies and peripheral blood. General study findings and limits: Scalp data also include sequences from resident alphabeta T cells of normal skin. Persistence in scalp and blood during tofacitinib was observed for many expanded lesional clones.

Isolated RNA was reverse transcribed into cDNA used as the sequencing template. This table comes from immunoSEQ multiplex PCR, and its TCRdb copy is limited to in-frame clones, with some not included. The sample contains 75,000 to 80,000 clones, 60% to 70% of which appear only once. This TCR derives from a human donor with alopecia areata. The chain carries TRBV27 and TRBJ2-5; the D gene is possibly TRBD2 (7 bases). This specimen was CD8+ T cells sorted from blood, taken at week 24, from a patient treated with tofacitinib. The CDR3 here is CASKRDTQQETQYF. In nucleotides, the CDR3 is TGTGCCAGCAAGCGGGACACTCAGCAAGAGACCCAGTACTTC.